Listed below are T cell receptor beta chains from one sample, sequenced in a study of response to subunit inactivated influenza vaccine. TCRdb re-called the RT-PCR reads through MiXCR, storing one row per CDR3 protein. The table shows roughly 760,000 distinct CDR3 sequences, with 21% occurring only once. The material sequenced was PBMCs from blood, taken roughly 5 days after vaccination. The receptors originated from a man between 50 and 59 years old who received an inactivated influenza vaccine. Each CDR3 is given with its conserved first and last residue. A D gene is named only where the DNA matches it firmly. The listing skips clone size in some rows; elsewhere it reads once, few, many or a size class.

CDR3 length	D gene	V gene	J gene	clone size	CDR3 DNA	CDR3 protein
15	TRBD2	TRBV15	TRBJ2-3	many	TGTGCCACCAGCAGGGTTAGCGGGGGCACAGATACGCAGTATTTT	CATSRVSGGTDTQYF
13	-	TRBV5-6	TRBJ2-3	-	TGTGCCAGCAGCCCAGACCGCGTCACTACGCAGTATTTT	CASSPDRVTTQYF
16	TRBD1	TRBV4-2	TRBJ1-3	-	TGTGCCAGCAGCCGAACCGGGACAGGGATTGGAAACACCATATATTTT	CASSRTGTGIGNTIYF
17	TRBD1	TRBV10-2	TRBJ1-2	-	TGCGCCAGCAGCCCGCGCGGGACAGGGTCCCTCATTCATGGCTACACCTTC	CASSPRGTGSLIHGYTF
15	-	TRBV12-3/TRBV12-4	TRBJ2-1	many	TGTGCCAGCAGTTATTTTTTGGAAGGGAACAATGAGCAGTTCTTC	CASSYFLEGNNEQFF
14	TRBD1	TRBV29-1	TRBJ2-5	many	TGCAGCGTTGAAGGACAGGGGGCTGGAGAGACCCAGTACTTC	CSVEGQGAGETQYF
17	-	TRBV11-1	TRBJ2-4	many	TGTGCCAGCAGCCCCGAGGGCGGCTTAAGGGCCAAAAACATTCAGTACTTC	CASSPEGGLRAKNIQYF
12	-	TRBV29-1	TRBJ1-5	-	TGCAGCGTTGAGCAGGGAAATCAGCCCCAGCATTTT	CSVEQGNQPQHF
18	TRBD1	TRBV5-1	TRBJ2-1	-	TGCGCCAGCAGCTTGGCCCCGGCAGGGACAGGGGGCTTTGATGAGCAGTTCTTC	CASSLAPAGTGGFDEQFF
12	-	TRBV12-3/TRBV12-4	TRBJ1-2	-	TGTGCCAGCAGTTTCGGCCACTATGGCTACACCTTC	CASSFGHYGYTF
14	-	TRBV18	TRBJ2-3	-	TGTGCCAGCTCACCAAACCAGCGAGTGGATACGCAGTATTTT	CASSPNQRVDTQYF
18	-	TRBV6-1	TRBJ2-3	-	TGTGCCAGCAGCTCCCTTTGGCGGGATCGAAGTTCCACAGATACGCAGTATTTT	CASSSLWRDRSSTDTQYF
14	TRBD1	TRBV20-1	TRBJ1-5	few	TGCAGTGCTACTGGCGGGACAGCGGATCAGCCCCAGCATTTT	CSATGGTADQPQHF
13	-	TRBV11-2	TRBJ2-7	-	TGTGCCAGCAGGAGGACAGCATCCTACGAGCAGTACTTC	CASRRTASYEQYF
16	TRBD1	TRBV5-1	TRBJ2-7	few	TGCGCCAACGACCGCCGGACAGGGCAAAGGGTCTACGAGCAGTACTTC	CANDRRTGQRVYEQYF
13	-	TRBV12-3/TRBV12-4	TRBJ1-3	-	TGTGCCAGCAGGCCGGCCTCTGGAAACACCATATATTTT	CASRPASGNTIYF
16	TRBD1	TRBV29-1	TRBJ2-2	-	TGCAGCGTGGAGCCCGTGGGACAGGGGGTTGCCGGGGAGCTGTTTTTT	CSVEPVGQGVAGELFF
18	TRBD1	TRBV2	TRBJ2-6	-	TGTGCCAGCAGCCGGACAGGGGGCAGAAGCTCTGGGGCCAACGTCCTGACTTTC	CASSRTGGRSSGANVLTF
15	-	TRBV7-9	TRBJ2-7	-	TGTGCCAGCAGCTTACAGAGCGGCCGATCCTACGAGCAGTACTTC	CASSLQSGRSYEQYF
16	TRBD2	TRBV7-8	TRBJ2-2	-	TGTGCCAGCAGCCCTAGGGCTAGCGGGAACACCGGGGAGCTGTTTTTT	CASSPRASGNTGELFF
18	TRBD1	TRBV11-2	TRBJ1-1	-	TGTGCCAGCAGCTTAGTACCTGAGACAGGGGCGAGGGACACTGAAGCTTTCTTT	CASSLVPETGARDTEAFF
17	TRBD1	TRBV10-3	TRBJ1-5	few	TGTGCCATCAGTGCTGACCGAGACAGGGGTAGCAATCAGCCCCAGCATTTT	CAISADRDRGSNQPQHF
13	-	TRBV29-1	TRBJ1-1	few	TGCAGCGTGGTTACCGGGGCGAACACTGAAGCTTTCTTT	CSVVTGANTEAFF
13	-	TRBV12-3/TRBV12-4	TRBJ2-7	many	TGTGCCAGCAGTTTTAGGCAGTCCTACGAGCAGTACTTC	CASSFRQSYEQYF
18	TRBD1	TRBV5-1	TRBJ2-6	few	TGCGCCAGCAGCTACCGACAGGGGGCGTCGGGGGGGGCCAACGTCCTGACTTTC	CASSYRQGASGGANVLTF
13	-	TRBV11-2	TRBJ1-4	-	TGTGCCAGCAGTCCAGGGGTTAATGAAAAACTGTTTTTT	CASSPGVNEKLFF
15	-	TRBV11-2	TRBJ2-1	few	TGTGCCAGCAGCCCTAACGTACTCCCTCACAATGAGCAGTTCTTC	CASSPNVLPHNEQFF
16	-	TRBV7-9	TRBJ1-2	-	TGTGCCAGCAGCTTTATCACAGGGCGGGCTAACTATGGCTACACCTTC	CASSFITGRANYGYTF
15	-	TRBV5-8	TRBJ1-1	-	TGTGCCAGCAGCTTGGGATTGACAGAGAACACTGAAGCTTTCTTT	CASSLGLTENTEAFF
15	-	TRBV5-1	TRBJ1-6	-	TGCGCCAGCAGCTTGGAAACAGGGAATAATTCACCCCTCCACTTT	CASSLETGNNSPLHF
17	TRBD1	TRBV5-1	TRBJ1-1	few	TGCGCCAGCAGCTTGGGCCCCCAGGGGGCCTCAAACACTGAAGCTTTCTTT	CASSLGPQGASNTEAFF
14	-	TRBV7-9	TRBJ2-1	few	TGTGCCAGCAGTTTCCCCGGGGGCGGCAATGAGCAGTTCTTC	CASSFPGGGNEQFF
16	TRBD2	TRBV7-8	TRBJ2-7	-	TGTGCCAGCAGCTTAGCCCTACTAGCGGGAGTCTACGAGCAGTACTTC	CASSLALLAGVYEQYF
15	-	TRBV7-9	TRBJ2-7	few	TGTGCCAGCAGCCCACAAGGCGGGATCTCCTACGAGCAGTACTTC	CASSPQGGISYEQYF
14	TRBD1	TRBV7-9	TRBJ1-1	-	TGTGCCAGCAGCTTGATTACAGGGGGCACTGAAGCTTTCTTT	CASSLITGGTEAFF
15	TRBD1	TRBV12-3/TRBV12-4	TRBJ2-1	-	TGTGCCAGCAGCTCCCGGACAGGGGAGAGCAATGAGCAGTTCTTC	CASSSRTGESNEQFF
15	-	TRBV28	TRBJ2-7	few	TGTGCCAGCAGTTTGCGGAGGGAAGGAGCCTACGAGCAGTACTTC	CASSLRREGAYEQYF
14	TRBD1	TRBV5-6	TRBJ2-7	few	TGTGCCAGCACCTTGGGGACAGGGGCCGTACGGCAGTACTTC	CASTLGTGAVRQYF
15	-	TRBV20-1	TRBJ2-7	-	TGCAGTGCTTTACCGGCCCTAGGGGGGACCTACGAGCAGTACTTC	CSALPALGGTYEQYF
14	TRBD1	TRBV9	TRBJ2-7	-	TGTGCCAGCAGCGCCCAGGGGGCCTCGAGCGAGCAGTACTTC	CASSAQGASSEQYF
14	-	TRBV29-1	TRBJ2-5	many	TGCAGCGTTGAAGATCTCGGGGGACAAGAGACCCAGTACTTC	CSVEDLGGQETQYF
16	TRBD1	TRBV10-3	TRBJ1-3	few	TGTGCCATCAGATCGGGACAGGGGGCAAATGGAAACACCATATATTTT	CAIRSGQGANGNTIYF
15	-	TRBV9	TRBJ2-7	many	TGTGCCAGCAGCGTAGATCCAGGGTTATCCTACGAGCAGTACTTC	CASSVDPGLSYEQYF
20	-	TRBV11-1	TRBJ2-7	-	TGTGCCAGCAGCCCGCGCAGAGCCTCTACCTACCGGGAGAGGGACGACGAGCAGTACTTC	CASSPRRASTYRERDDEQYF
15	-	TRBV7-9	TRBJ2-3	-	TGTGCCAGCAGCCGCGGGGGCGCGGGGACAGATACGCAGTATTTT	CASSRGGAGTDTQYF
14	TRBD2	TRBV20-1	TRBJ2-1	-	TGCAGTGCTACGGGACTAGCGGGATCGAGGGAGCAGTTCTTC	CSATGLAGSREQFF
13	TRBD1	TRBV7-9	TRBJ2-7	few	TGTGCCAGCAGCCCCCCATTCCGGGACAGAGATCACTTC	CASSPPFRDRDHF
19	TRBD2	TRBV6-2/TRBV6-3	TRBJ2-1	many	TGTGCCAGCAGTTACTCGACGAGACTAGCGGGCGTAGATAACAATGAGCAGTTCTTC	CASSYSTRLAGVDNNEQFF
14	-	TRBV5-6	TRBJ1-6	-	TGTGCCAGCAGCTTGGGGGGGGGCTTGTCCCCCCTCCACTTT	CASSLGGGLSPLHF
13	-	TRBV5-1	TRBJ1-4	-	TGCGCCAGCAGCTTTGGATTTAATGAAAAACTGTTTTTT	CASSFGFNEKLFF
16	-	TRBV13	TRBJ2-3	-	TGTGCCAGCAGCCCACAGGGGGGGTTCCGCACAGATACGCAGTATTTT	CASSPQGGFRTDTQYF
14	-	TRBV4-1	TRBJ1-4	-	TGCGCCAGCAGCCTGACGGGTTTTAATGAAAAACTGTTTTTT	CASSLTGFNEKLFF
15	-	TRBV15	TRBJ1-1	-	TGTGCCACCAGCAGAGATCGACCCCCGACCACTGAAGCTTTCTTT	CATSRDRPPTTEAFF
15	TRBD2	TRBV15	TRBJ2-7	few	TGTGCCACCCAGACCCTCGGGACTAGCGAGTCCGAGCAGTACTTC	CATQTLGTSESEQYF
14	-	TRBV27	TRBJ2-3	-	TGTGCCAGCAGTTTTCGGGTGCGCACAGATACGCAGTATTTT	CASSFRVRTDTQYF
14	-	TRBV18	TRBJ1-5	-	TGTGCCAGCTCACCCGTGGACACCAATCAGCCCCAGCATTTT	CASSPVDTNQPQHF